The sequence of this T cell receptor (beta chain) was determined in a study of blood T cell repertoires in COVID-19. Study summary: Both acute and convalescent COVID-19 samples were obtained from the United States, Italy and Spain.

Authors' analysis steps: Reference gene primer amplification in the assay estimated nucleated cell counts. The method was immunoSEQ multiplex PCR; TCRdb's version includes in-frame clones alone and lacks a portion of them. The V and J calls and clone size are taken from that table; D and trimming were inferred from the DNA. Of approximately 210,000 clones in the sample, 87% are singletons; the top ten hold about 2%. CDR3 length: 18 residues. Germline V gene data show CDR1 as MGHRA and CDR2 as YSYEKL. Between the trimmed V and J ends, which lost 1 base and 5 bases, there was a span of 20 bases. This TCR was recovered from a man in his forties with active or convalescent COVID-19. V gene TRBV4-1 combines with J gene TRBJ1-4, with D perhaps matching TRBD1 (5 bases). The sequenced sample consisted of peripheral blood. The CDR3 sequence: CASSQVGGESVRNEKLFF. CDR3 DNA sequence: TGCGCCAGCAGCCAAGTGGGGGGAGAGAGTGTGAGGAATGAAAAACTGTTTTTT.